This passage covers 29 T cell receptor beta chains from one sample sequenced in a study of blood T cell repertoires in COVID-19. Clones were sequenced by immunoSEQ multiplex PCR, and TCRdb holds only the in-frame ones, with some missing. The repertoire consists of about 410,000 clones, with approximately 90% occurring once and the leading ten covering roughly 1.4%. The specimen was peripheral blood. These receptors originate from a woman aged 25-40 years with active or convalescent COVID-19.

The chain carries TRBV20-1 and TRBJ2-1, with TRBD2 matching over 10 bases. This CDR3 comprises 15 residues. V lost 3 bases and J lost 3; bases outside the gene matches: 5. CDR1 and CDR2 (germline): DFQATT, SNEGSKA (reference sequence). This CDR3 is CSASPTSGVYNEQFF. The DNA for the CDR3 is TGCAGTGCTAGTCCTACTAGCGGGGTCTACAATGAGCAGTTCTTC.

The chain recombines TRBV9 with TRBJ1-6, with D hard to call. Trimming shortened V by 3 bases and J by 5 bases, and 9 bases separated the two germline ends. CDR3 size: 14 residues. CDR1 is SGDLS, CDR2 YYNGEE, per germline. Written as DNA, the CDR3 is TGTGCCAGCAGCGACGGTTTTAATAATTCACCCCTCCACTTT. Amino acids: CASSDGFNNSPLHF.

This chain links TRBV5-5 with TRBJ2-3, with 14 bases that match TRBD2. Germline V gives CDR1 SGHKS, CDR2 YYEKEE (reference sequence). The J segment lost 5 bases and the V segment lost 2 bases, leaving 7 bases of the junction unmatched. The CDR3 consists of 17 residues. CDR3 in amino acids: CASSFPTSGGARDTQYF. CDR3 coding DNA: TGTGCCAGCAGCTTCCCGACTAGCGGGGGGGCTCGAGATACGCAGTATTTT.

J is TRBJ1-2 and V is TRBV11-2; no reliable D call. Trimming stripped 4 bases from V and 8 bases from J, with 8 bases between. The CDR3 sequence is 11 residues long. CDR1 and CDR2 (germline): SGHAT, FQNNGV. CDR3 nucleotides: TGTGCCAGCAGCTCCCGCCAGGGCTACACCTTC. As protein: CASSSRQGYTF. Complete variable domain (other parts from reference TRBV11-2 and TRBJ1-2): EAGVAQSPRYKIIEKRQSVAFWCNPISGHATLYWYQQILGQGPKLLIQFQNNGVVDDSQLPKDRFSAERLKGVDSTLKIQPAKLEDSAVYLCASSSRQGYTFGSGTRLTVV.

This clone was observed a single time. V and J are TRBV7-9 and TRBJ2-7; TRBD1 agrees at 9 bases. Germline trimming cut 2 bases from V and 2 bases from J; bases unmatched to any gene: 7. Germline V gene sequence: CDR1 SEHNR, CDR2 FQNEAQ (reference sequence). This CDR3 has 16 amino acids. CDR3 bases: TGTGCCAGCAGCTTAATCCCCGGGGACAGGGCCTACGAGCAGTACTTC. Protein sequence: CASSLIPGDRAYEQYF.

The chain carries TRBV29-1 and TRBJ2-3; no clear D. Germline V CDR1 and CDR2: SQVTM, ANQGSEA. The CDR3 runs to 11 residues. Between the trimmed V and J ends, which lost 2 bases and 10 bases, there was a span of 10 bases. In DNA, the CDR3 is TGCAGCGTTGAATTGGGCGACCCGCAGTATTTT. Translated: CSVELGDPQYF.

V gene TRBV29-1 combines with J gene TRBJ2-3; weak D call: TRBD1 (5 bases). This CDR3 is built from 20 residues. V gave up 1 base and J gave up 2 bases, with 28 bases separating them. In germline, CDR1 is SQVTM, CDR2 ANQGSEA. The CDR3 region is CSVEGASQTQGRGYTDTQYF. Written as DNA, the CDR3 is TGCAGCGTTGAAGGTGCCTCCCAAACCCAGGGAAGGGGATACACAGATACGCAGTATTTT.

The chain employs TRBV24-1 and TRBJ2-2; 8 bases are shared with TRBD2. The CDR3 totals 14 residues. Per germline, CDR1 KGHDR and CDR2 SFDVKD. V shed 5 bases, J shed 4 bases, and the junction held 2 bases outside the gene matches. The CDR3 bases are TGTGCCACCAGTGCGGGGGGGATCACCGGGGAGCTGTTTTTT. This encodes CATSAGGITGELFF.

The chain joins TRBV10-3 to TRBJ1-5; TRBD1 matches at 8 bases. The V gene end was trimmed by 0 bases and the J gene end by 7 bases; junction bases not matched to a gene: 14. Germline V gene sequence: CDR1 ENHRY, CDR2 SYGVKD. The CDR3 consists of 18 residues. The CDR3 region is CAISESTLRQGMDQPQHF. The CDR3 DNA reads TGTGCCATCAGTGAGTCGACTCTGAGACAGGGGATGGACCAGCCCCAGCATTTT.

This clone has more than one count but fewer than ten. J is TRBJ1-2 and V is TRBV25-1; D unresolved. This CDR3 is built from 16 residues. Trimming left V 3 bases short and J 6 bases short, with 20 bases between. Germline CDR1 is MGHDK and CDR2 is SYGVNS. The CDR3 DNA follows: TGTGCCAGCAGTGAGTTAACGGGTTTTACGGCCGATGGCTACACCTTC. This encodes CASSELTGFTADGYTF.

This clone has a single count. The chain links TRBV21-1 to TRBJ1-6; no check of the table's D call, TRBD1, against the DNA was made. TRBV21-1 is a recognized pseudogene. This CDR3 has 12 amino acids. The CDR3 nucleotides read TGTGCCAGCGGGCAGAAAAATTCACCCCTCCACTTT. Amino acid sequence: CASGQKNSPLHF.

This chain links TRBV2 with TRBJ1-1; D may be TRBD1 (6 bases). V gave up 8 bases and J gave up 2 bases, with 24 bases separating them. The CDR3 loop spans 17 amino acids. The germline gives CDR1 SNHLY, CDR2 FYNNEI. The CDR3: CASGVGYLTGSNTEAFF. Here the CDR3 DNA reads TGTGCCAGCGGTGTGGGTTATTTAACAGGGAGTAACACTGAAGCTTTCTTT.

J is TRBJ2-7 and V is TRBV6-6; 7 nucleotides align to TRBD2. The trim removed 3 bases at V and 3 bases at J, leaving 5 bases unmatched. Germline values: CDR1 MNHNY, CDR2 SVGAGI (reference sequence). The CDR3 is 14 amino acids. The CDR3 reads CASSYGLADYEQYF. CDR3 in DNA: TGTGCCAGCAGTTATGGCCTAGCGGACTACGAGCAGTACTTC.

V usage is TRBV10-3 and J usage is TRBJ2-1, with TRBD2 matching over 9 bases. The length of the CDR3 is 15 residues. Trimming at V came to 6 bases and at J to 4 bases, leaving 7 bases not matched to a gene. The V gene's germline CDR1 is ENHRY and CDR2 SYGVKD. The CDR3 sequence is CAISSTSGHYNEQFF. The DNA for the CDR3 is TGTGCCATCAGCTCGACTAGCGGTCATTACAATGAGCAGTTCTTC.

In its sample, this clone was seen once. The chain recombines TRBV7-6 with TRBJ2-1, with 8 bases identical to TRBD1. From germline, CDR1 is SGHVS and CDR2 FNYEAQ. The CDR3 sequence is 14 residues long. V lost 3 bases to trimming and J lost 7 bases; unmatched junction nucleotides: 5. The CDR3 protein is CASSLQGAGNEQFF. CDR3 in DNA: TGTGCCAGCAGCTTGCAGGGGGCGGGAAATGAGCAGTTCTTC.

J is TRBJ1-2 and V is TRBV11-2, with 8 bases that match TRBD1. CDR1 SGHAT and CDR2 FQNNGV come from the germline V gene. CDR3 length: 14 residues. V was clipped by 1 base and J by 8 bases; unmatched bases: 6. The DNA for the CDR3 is TGTGCCAGCAGCTTAGCAGGGGGCGCGAGGGGCTACACCTTC. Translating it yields CASSLAGGARGYTF.

CDR3 nucleotide sequence: TGTGCCAGTAGTATCCCCGGATGGCAGGGGGGCGATAATTCACCCCTCCACTTT. Encoded protein: CASSIPGWQGGDNSPLHF. The rearrangement links TRBV19 to TRBJ1-6; TRBD1 agrees at 7 bases. V was pared by 3 bases and J by 5 bases, with 13 bases of the junction left unmatched. The CDR3 totals 18 residues. Germline-derived CDR1 and CDR2 are LNHDA and SQIVND (reference sequence).

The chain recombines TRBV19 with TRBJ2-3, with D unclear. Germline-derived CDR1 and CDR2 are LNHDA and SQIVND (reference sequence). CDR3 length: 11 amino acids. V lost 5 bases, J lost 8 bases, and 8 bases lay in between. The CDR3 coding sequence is TGTGCCAGTAGTGAAGGAGTTACGCAGTATTTT. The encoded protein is CASSEGVTQYF.

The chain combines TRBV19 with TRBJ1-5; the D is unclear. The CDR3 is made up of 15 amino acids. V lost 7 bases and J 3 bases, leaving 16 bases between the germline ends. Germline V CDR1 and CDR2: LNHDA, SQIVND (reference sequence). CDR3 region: CASKTWAVINQPQHF. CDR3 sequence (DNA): TGTGCCAGTAAAACTTGGGCAGTCATCAATCAGCCCCAGCATTTT.

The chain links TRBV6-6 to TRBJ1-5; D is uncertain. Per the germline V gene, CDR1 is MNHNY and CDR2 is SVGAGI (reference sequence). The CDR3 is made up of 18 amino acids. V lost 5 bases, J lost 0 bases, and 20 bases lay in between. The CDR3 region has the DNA TGTGCCAGCAGTCTCCCCCCCGGTCAGGCATATAGCAATCAGCCCCAGCATTTT. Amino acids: CASSLPPGQAYSNQPQHF.

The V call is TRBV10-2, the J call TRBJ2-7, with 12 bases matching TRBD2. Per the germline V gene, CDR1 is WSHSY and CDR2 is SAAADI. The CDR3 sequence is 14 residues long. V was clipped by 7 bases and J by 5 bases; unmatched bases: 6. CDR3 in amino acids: CASMRTSGEDEQYF. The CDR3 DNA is TGCGCCAGCATGAGGACTAGCGGGGAGGACGAGCAGTACTTC.

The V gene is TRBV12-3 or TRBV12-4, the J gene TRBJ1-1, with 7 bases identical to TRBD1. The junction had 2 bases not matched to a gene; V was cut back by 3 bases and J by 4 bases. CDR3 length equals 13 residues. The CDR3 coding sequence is TGTGCCAGCAGTTTGGCAGGGGGCACTGAAGCTTTCTTT. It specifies CASSLAGGTEAFF.

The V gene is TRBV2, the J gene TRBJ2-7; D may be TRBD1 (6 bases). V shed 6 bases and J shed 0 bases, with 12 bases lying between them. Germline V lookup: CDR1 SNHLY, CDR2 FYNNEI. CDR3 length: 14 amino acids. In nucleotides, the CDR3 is TGTGCCAGCAGCGAACAGGGAAGCTCCTACGAGCAGTACTTC. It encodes CASSEQGSSYEQYF.

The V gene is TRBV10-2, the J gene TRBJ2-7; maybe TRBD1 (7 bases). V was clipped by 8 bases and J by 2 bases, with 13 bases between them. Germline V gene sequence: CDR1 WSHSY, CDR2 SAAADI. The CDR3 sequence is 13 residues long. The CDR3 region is CASGGTEPYEQYF. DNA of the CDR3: TGCGCCAGCGGCGGGACAGAGCCCTACGAGCAGTACTTC.

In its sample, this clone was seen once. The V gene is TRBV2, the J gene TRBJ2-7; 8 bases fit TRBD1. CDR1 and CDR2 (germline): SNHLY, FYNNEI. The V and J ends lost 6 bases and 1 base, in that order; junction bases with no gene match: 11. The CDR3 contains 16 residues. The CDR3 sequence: CASRYDRDRSSYEQYF. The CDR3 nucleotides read TGTGCCAGCAGATACGATCGGGACAGGTCTTCCTACGAGCAGTACTTC.

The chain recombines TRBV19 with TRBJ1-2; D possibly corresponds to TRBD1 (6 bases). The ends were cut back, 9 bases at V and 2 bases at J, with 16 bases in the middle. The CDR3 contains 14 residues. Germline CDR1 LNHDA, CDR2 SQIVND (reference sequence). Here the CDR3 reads CASHDRKQNYGYTF. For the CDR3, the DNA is TGTGCCAGCCACGACAGGAAACAAAACTATGGCTACACCTTC. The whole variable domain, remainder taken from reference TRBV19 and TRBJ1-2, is DGGITQSPKYLFRKEGQNVTLSCEQNLNHDAMYWYRQDPGQGLRLIYYSQIVNDFQKGDIAEGYSVSREKKESFPLTVTSAQKNPTAFYLCASHDRKQNYGYTFGSGTRLTVV.

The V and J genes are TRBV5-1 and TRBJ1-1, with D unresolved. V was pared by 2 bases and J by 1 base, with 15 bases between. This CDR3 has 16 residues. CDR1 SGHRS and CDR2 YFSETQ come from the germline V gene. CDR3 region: CASSFLPQQTNTEAFF. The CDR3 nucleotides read TGCGCCAGCAGCTTTCTTCCACAGCAGACGAACACTGAAGCTTTCTTT.

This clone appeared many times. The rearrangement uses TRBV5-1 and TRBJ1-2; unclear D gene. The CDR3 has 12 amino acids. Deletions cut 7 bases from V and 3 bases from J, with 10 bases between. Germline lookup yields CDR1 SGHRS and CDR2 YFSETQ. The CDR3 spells CASAEMDYGYTF. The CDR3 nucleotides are TGCGCCAGCGCTGAGATGGACTATGGCTACACCTTC.

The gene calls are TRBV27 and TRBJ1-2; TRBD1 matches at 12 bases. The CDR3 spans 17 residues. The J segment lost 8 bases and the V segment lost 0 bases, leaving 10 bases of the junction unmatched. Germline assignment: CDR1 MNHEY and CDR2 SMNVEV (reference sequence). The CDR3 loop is CASSLSGQGALGYGYTF. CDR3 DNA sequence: TGTGCCAGCAGTTTATCGGGACAGGGGGCGTTAGGATACGGCTACACCTTC.